This T cell receptor (beta chain) is drawn from a study of somatic mutations in cytotoxic T cells in rheumatoid arthritis. The study, taken as a whole, reports: For rheumatoid arthritis patients, CD8+ clonality increased with age, whereas it did not in healthy controls.

This clone appeared a few times. Its specificity is not known. The CDR3 is 11 amino acids. CDR1 is MNHNY and CDR2 is SVGAGI in the germline V gene (reference sequence). V was cut by 7 bases and J by 12 bases, with 15 bases left in between. Data came from immunoSEQ multiplex PCR; TCRdb stores just in-frame clones and leaves some out. This sample carries roughly 9,400 clones, 60% to 80% of them seen once, and the ten largest clones take roughly 40%. The receptor comes from a woman aged 45-65 years in good health. The sequenced sample consisted of CD8+ T cells sorted from blood. V is TRBV6-6 and J is TRBJ1-1, with a possible D match to TRBD1 (5 bases). In nucleotides, the CDR3 is TGTGCCAGCACCTATGGAGGGGAGACTTTCTTT. Its translation is CASTYGGETFF.